This TCR beta chain was recorded in a study of shared clonotypes between healthy human individuals. This CDR3 is built from 13 residues. Germline CDR1 is SGHAT and CDR2 is FQNNGV. V shed 5 bases and J 6 bases; nucleotides not matched to a gene: 5. Genomic DNA per cell subset filled all wells of several immunoSEQ plates. DNA input for the unsorted PBMC replicate PCRs was approximately 0.3 ug, about 30,000 T cell genomes. Ten immunoSEQ deep assay plates held the unsorted PBMC DNA. Authors' analysis steps: For the immunoSEQ data, sequences were junction-only without quality scores, so filtering differed. Profiling relied on immunoSEQ multiplex PCR, and the TCRdb table lists in-frame clones only, not all of them. D and trimming were read from the DNA, whereas the V and J calls and clone size are those reported in that table. The sample has 450,000 to 500,000 clones, around 73% seen once.

The sample comprised PBMCs. This receptor was taken from a woman in her forties in good health. Some clones in this sample may be carry-over from other donors' samples. The rearrangement joins TRBV11-2 to TRBJ2-7; 9 nucleotides line up with TRBD1. This CDR3 is CASSRDRAFEQYF. As DNA, the CDR3 is TGTGCCAGCAGCCGGGACAGGGCGTTCGAGCAGTACTTC.